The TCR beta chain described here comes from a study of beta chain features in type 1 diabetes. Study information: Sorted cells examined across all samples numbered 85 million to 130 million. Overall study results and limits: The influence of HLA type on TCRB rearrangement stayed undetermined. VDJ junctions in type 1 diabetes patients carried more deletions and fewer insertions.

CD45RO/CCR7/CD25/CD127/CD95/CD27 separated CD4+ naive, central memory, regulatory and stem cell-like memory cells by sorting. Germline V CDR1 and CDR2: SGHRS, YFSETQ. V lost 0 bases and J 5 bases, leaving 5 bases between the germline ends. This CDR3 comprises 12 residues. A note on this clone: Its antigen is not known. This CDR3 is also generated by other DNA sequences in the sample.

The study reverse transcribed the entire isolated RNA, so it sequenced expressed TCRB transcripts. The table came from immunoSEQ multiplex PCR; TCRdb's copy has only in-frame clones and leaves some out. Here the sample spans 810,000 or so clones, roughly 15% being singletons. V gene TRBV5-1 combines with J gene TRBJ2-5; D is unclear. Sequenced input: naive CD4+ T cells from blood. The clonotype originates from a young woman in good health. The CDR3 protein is CASSLVEETQYF. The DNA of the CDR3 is TGCGCCAGCAGCTTGGTGGAGGAGACCCAGTACTTC.